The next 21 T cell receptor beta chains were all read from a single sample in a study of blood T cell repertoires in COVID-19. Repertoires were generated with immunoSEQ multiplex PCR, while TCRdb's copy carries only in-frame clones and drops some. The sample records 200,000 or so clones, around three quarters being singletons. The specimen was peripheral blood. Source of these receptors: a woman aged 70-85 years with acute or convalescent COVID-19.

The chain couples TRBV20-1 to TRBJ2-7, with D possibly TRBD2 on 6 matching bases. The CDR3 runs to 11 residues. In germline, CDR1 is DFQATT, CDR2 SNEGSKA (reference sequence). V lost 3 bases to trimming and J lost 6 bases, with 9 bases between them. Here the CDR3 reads CSASGSREQYF. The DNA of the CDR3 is TGCAGTGCTAGCGGGAGTCGCGAGCAGTACTTC.

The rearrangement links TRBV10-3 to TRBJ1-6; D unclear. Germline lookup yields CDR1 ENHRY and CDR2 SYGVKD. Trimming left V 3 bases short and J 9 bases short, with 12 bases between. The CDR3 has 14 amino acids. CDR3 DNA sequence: TGTGCCATCAGTGATTCGGCTGGCGGTTCACCCCTCCACTTT. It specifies CAISDSAGGSPLHF.

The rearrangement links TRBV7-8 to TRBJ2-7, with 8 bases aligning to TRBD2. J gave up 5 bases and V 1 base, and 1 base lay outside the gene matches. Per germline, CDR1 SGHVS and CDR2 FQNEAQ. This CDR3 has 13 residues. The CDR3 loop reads CASSLGREDEQYF. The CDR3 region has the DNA TGTGCCAGCAGCTTAGGGCGGGAGGACGAGCAGTACTTC. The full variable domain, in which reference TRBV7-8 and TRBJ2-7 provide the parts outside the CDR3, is GAGVSQSPRYKVAKRGQDVALRCDPISGHVSLFWYQQALGQGPEFLTYFQNEAQLDKSGLPSDRFFAERPEGSVSTLKIQRTQQEDSAVYLCASSLGREDEQYFGPGTRLTVT.

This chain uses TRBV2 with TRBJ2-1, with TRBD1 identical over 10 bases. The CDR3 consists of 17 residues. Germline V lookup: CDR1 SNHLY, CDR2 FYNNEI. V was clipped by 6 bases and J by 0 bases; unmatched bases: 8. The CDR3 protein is CASREVDRGLSYNEQFF. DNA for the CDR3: TGTGCCAGCAGGGAGGTAGACAGGGGGCTCTCCTACAATGAGCAGTTCTTC. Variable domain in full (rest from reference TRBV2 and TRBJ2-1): EPEVTQTPSHQVTQMGQEVILRCVPISNHLYFYWYRQILGQKVEFLVSFYNNEISEKSEIFDDQFSVERPDGSNFTLKIRSTKLEDSAMYFCASREVDRGLSYNEQFFGPGTRLTVL.

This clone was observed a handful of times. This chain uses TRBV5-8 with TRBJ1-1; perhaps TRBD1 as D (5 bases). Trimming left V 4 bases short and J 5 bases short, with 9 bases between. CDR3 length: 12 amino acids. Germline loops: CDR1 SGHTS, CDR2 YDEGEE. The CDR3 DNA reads TGTGCCAGCAGCCCTCGGGGGACTGAAGCTTTCTTT. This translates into CASSPRGTEAFF.

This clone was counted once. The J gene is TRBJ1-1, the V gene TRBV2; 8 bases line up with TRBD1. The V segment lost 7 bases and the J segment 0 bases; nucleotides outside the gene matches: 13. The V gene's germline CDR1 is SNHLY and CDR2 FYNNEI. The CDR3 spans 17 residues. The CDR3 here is CASKGRTGILMNTEAFF. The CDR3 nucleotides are TGTGCCAGCAAAGGAAGGACAGGGATCTTAATGAACACTGAAGCTTTCTTT.

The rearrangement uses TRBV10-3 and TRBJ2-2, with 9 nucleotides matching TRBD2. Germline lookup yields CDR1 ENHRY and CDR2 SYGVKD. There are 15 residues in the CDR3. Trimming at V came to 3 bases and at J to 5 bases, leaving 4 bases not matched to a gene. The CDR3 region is CAISDWLAGTGELFF. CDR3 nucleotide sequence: TGTGCCATCAGTGATTGGCTAGCGGGGACCGGGGAGCTGTTTTTT.

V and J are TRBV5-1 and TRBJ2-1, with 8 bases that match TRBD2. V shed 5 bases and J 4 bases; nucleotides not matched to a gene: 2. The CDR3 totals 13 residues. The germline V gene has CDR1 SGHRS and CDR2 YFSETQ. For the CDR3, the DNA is TGCGCCAGCAGGTTAGCGGGATACAATGAGCAGTTCTTC. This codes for CASRLAGYNEQFF. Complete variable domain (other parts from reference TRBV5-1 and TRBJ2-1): KAGVTQTPRYLIKTRGQQVTLSCSPISGHRSVSWYQQTPGQGLQFLFEYFSETQRNKGNFPGRFSGRQFSNSRSEMNVSTLELGDSALYLCASRLAGYNEQFFGPGTRLTVL.

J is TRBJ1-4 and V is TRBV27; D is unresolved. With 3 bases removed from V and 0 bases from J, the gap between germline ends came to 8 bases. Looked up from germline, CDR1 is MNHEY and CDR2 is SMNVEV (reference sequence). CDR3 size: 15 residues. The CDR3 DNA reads TGTGCCAGCAGTTTCACTTTTCCAACTAATGAAAAACTGTTTTTT. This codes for CASSFTFPTNEKLFF.

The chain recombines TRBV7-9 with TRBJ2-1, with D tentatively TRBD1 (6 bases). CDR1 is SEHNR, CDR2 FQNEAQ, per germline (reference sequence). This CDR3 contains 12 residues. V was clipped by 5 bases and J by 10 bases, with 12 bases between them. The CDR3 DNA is TGTGCCAGCAGCAAACAGGGTTCGGAGCAGTTCTTC. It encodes CASSKQGSEQFF.

CDR3 amino acids: CASSRQGGEKLFF. The CDR3 DNA is TGTGCCAGCTCGCGGCAGGGAGGTGAAAAACTGTTTTTT. The gene calls are TRBV9 and TRBJ1-4, with D maybe TRBD1 (5 bases). The V end was cut by 7 bases, the J end by 7 bases, with 14 bases between. The CDR3 runs to 13 residues. The V gene's germline CDR1 is SGDLS and CDR2 YYNGEE. The whole variable domain, remainder taken from reference TRBV9 and TRBJ1-4, is DSGVTQTPKHLITATGQRVTLRCSPRSGDLSVYWYQQSLDQGLQFLIQYYNGEERAKGNILERFSAQQFPDLHSELNLSSLELGDSALYFCASSRQGGEKLFFGSGTQLSVL.

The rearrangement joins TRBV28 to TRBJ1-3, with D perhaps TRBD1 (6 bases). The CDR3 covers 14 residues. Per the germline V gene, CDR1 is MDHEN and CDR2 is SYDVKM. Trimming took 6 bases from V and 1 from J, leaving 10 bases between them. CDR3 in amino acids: CASRSTGSGNTIYF. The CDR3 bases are TGTGCCAGCAGATCGACAGGTTCTGGAAACACCATATATTTT.

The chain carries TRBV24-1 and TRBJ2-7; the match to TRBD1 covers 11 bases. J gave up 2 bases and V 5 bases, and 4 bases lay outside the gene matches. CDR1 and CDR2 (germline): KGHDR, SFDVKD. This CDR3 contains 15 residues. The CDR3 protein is CATSGPGQGAYEQYF. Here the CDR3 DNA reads TGTGCCACCAGTGGCCCGGGACAGGGGGCCTACGAGCAGTACTTC.

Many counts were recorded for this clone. The CDR3 DNA is TGTGCCAGCAGCCAAGCTTCCGGGGGCACTGAAGCTTTCTTT. Translating it yields CASSQASGGTEAFF. The V gene is TRBV3-1 (or the pseudogene TRBV3-2), the J gene TRBJ1-1; a possible D gene is TRBD1 (5 bases). V was clipped by 1 base and J by 4 bases, with 10 bases between them. CDR3 length: 14 amino acids. Germline values: CDR1 LGHDT, CDR2 YNNKEL (reference sequence).

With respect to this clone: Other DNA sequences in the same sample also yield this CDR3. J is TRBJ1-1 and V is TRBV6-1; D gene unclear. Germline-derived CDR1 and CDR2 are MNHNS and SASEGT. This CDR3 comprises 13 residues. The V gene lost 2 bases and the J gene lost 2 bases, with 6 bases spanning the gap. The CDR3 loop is CASSEFRNTEAFF. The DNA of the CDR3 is TGTGCCAGCAGTGAATTTAGAAACACTGAAGCTTTCTTT.

Here the CDR3 DNA reads TGTGCCATCAGTGCGGAACTAGCGGGCCAATACAATGAGCAGTTCTTC. Protein: CAISAELAGQYNEQFF. The V and J genes are TRBV10-3 and TRBJ2-1; 9 nucleotides align to TRBD2. CDR1 ENHRY and CDR2 SYGVKD come from the germline V gene. CDR3 length: 16 amino acids. With V trimmed by 4 bases and J by 4 bases, 8 bases remained unmatched.

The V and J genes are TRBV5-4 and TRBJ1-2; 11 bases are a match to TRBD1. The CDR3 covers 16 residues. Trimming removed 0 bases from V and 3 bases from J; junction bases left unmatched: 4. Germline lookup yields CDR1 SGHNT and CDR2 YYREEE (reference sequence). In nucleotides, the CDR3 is TGTGCCAGCAGCTTGGGGACAGGGGGCATATACTATGGCTACACCTTC. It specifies CASSLGTGGIYYGYTF. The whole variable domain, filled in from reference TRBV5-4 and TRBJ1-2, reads ETGVTQSPTHLIKTRGQQVTLRCSSQSGHNTVSWYQQALGQGPQFIFQYYREEENGRGNFPPRFSGLQFPNYSSELNVNALELDDSALYLCASSLGTGGIYYGYTFGSGTRLTVV.

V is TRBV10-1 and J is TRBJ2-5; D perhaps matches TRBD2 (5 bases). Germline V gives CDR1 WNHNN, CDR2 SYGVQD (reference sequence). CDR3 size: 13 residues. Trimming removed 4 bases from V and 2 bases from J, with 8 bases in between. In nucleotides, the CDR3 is TGCGCCAGCAGTGGAGGGAGACAAGAGACCCAGTACTTC. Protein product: CASSGGRQETQYF.

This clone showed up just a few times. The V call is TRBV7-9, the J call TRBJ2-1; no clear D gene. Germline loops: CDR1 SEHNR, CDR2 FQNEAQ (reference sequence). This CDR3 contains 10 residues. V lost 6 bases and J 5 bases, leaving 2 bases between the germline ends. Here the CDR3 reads CASSNNEQFF. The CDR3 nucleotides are TGTGCCAGCAGTAACAATGAGCAGTTCTTC.

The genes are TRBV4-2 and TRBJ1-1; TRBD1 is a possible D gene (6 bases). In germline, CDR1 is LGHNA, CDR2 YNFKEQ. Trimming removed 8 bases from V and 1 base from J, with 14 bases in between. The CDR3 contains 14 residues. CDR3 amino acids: CASQPGGSNTEAFF. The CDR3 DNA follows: TGTGCCAGCCAGCCGGGGGGCTCGAACACTGAAGCTTTCTTT.

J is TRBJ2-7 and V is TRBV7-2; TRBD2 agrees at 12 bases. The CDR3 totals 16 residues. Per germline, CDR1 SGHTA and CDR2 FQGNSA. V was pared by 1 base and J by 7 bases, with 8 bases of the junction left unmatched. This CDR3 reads CASSLGRLAGVKEQYF. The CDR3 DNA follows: TGTGCCAGCAGCTTAGGAAGACTAGCGGGAGTGAAGGAGCAGTACTTC. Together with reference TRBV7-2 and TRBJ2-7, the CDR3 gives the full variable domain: GAGVSQSPSNKVTEKGKDVELRCDPISGHTALYWYRQSLGQGLEFLIYFQGNSAPDKSGLPSDRFSAERTGGSVSTLTIQRTQQEDSAVYLCASSLGRLAGVKEQYFGPGTRLTVT.